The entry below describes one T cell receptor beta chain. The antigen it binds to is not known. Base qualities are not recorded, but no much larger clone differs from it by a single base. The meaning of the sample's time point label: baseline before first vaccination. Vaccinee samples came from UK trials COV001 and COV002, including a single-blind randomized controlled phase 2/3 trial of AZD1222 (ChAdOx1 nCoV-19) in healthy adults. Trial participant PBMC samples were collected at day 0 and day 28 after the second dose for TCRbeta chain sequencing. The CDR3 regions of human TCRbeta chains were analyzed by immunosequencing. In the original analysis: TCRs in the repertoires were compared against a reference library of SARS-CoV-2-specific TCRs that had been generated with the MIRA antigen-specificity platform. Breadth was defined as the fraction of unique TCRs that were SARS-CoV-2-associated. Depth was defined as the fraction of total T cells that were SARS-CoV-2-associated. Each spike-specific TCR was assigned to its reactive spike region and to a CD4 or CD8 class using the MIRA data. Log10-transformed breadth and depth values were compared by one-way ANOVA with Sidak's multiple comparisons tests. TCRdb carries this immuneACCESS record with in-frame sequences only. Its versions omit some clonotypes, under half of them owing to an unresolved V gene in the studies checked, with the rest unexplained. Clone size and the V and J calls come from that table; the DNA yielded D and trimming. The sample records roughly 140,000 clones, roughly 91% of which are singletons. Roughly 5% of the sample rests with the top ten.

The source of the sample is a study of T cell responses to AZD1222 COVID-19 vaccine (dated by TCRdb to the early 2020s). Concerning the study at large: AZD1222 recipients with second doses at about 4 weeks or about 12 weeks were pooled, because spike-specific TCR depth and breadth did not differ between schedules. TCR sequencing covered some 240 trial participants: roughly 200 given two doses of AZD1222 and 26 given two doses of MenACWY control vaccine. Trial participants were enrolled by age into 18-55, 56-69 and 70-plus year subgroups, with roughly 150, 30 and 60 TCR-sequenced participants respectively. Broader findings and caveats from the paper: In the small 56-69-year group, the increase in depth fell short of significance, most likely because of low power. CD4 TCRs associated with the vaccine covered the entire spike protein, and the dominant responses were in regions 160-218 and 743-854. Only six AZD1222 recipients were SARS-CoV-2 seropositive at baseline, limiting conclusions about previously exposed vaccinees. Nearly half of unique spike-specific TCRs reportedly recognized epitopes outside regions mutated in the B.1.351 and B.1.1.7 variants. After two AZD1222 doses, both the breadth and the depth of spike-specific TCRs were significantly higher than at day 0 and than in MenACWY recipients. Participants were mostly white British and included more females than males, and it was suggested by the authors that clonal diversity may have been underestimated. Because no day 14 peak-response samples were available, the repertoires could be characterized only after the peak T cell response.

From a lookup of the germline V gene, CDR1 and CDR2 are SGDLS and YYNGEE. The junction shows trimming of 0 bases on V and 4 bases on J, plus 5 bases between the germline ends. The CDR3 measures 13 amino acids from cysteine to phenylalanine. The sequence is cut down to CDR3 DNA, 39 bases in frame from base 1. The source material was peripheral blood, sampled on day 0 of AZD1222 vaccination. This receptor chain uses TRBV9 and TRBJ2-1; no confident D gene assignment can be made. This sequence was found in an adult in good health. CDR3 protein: CASSVEGYNEQFF. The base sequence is TGTGCCAGCAGCGTAGAAGGATACAATGAGCAGTTCTTC.